This TCR beta chain was retrieved from a study of blood T cell repertoires in COVID-19. Clinical history as reported by participants underpinned cohort assignment. In the authors' workflow: Nucleated cell number was recorded as an estimate derived from reference gene primer amplification. Assay used: immunoSEQ multiplex PCR; TCRdb lists only in-frame clones, some missing. V, J and clone size reflect that table, while D and trimming were determined from the DNA. The sample consists of some 490,000 clones, 70% to 90% of them appearing once. CDR1 and CDR2 (germline): SGHRS, YFSETQ. V was clipped by 2 bases and J by 4 bases, with 8 bases between them. The CDR3 spans 13 residues.

This clonotype was sampled from a woman aged 55-70 years who had recovered from COVID-19. Sequenced: PBMCs or T cells enriched from blood (not recorded which). The chain employs TRBV5-1 and TRBJ2-3; D is unresolved. The CDR3 spells CASSFLESDTQYF. CDR3 DNA sequence: TGCGCCAGCAGCTTCCTAGAATCAGATACGCAGTATTTT. The whole variable domain, filled in from reference TRBV5-1 and TRBJ2-3, reads KAGVTQTPRYLIKTRGQQVTLSCSPISGHRSVSWYQQTPGQGLQFLFEYFSETQRNKGNFPGRFSGRQFSNSRSEMNVSTLELGDSALYLCASSFLESDTQYFGPGTRLTVL.